This TCR beta chain was sequenced in a study of radiotherapy plus CTLA-4 blockade in lung cancer. Study as a whole: Objective response was observed in about 19% of patients, and disease control in roughly 33%. General observations from the study: Peripheral blood showed expansion of tumor-derived TCR clones after radiotherapy and ipilimumab.

The data were produced by immunoSEQ multiplex PCR, yet TCRdb's version contains in-frame clones alone and is incomplete. The table records under 35,000 clones, 60% to 80% of them present only once. This CDR3 is built from 14 residues. Between the trimmed V and J ends, which lost 7 bases and 5 bases, there was a span of 17 bases. From germline, CDR1 is SQVTM and CDR2 ANQGSEA. With regard to this clone: Its antigen remains unknown.

The sequence came from a human donor with non-small cell lung cancer whose response to radiotherapy plus ipilimumab could not be evaluated. The chain has TRBV29-1 and TRBJ2-2; TRBD1 is a possible D gene (6 bases). The starting material was peripheral blood, obtained from a patient treated with radiotherapy plus ipilimumab. CDR3 sequence (DNA): TGCAGCGCCATGGACAGTACGCGGACCGGGGAGCTGTTTTTT. It translates to CSAMDSTRTGELFF.